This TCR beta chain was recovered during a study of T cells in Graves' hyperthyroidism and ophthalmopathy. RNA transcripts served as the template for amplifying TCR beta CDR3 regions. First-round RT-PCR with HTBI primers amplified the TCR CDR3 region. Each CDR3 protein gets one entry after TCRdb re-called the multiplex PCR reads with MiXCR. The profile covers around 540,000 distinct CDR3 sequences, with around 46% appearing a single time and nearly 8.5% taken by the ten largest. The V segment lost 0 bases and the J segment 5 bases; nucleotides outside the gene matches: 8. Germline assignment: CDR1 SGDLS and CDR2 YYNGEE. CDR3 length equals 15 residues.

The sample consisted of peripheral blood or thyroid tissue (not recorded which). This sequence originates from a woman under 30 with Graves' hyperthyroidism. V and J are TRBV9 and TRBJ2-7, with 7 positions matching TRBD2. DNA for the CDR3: TGTGCCAGCAGCGTAGGTCGGGACTATACCGACGAGCAGTACTTC. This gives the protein CASSVGRDYTDEQYF.